The TCR beta chain described here comes from a study of immune evolution from preneoplasia to lung adenocarcinoma. Study-level background: HLA loss of heterozygosity: less than 9% AIS, over 12% MIA, about 35% ADC, none AAH.

Comments on this clone: Its matching antigen is unknown.

The study's findings and limits: KRAS-mutant nodules had the highest T cell clonality. Top clone share appeared to fall from AAH through AIS, MIA, adenocarcinoma.

The data were produced by immunoSEQ multiplex PCR, yet TCRdb's version contains in-frame clones alone and is incomplete. The data contain over 3,500 clones, roughly three quarters of them singletons. The CDR3 runs to 14 residues. J gave up 12 bases and V 0 bases, and 11 bases lay outside the gene matches. This TCR was sampled from a person aged 70 to 85 with invasive lung adenocarcinoma. Some clones in this sample may be carry-over from other donors' samples. The sequencing sample was made of FFPE invasive lung adenocarcinoma tissue. V is TRBV23-1 and J is TRBJ2-7; 7 bases align to TRBD1. TRBV23-1 is identified as an open reading frame with a role that is uncertain. DNA of the CDR3: TGCGCCAGCAGTCAATCGCTGGGACAGAGACCTTGGTACTTC. The encoded protein is CASSQSLGQRPWYF.